The present entry profiles one T cell receptor (beta chain) with its context. The sample originates from a study of cytomegalovirus exposure and HLA in healthy donors. Trimming took 3 bases from V and 4 from J, leaving 12 bases between them. Germline CDR1 is LGHNA and CDR2 is YSLEER. The CDR3 spans 15 residues. Vbeta (60) and Jbeta (13) primers were used in the PCR. Sequenced by immunoSEQ multiplex PCR; TCRdb stores in-frame clones only, minus some. The data hold more than 140,000 clones, with roughly 87% observed a single time. This TCR derives from a man under 40 in good health and CMV-seropositive. Sequences were obtained from PBMCs. V and J are TRBV4-3 and TRBJ2-2; D possibly corresponds to TRBD1 (5 bases). The CDR3 region has the DNA TGCGCCAGCAGCCAGGTCGACAGTTTCACCGGGGAGCTGTTTTTT. Its translation: CASSQVDSFTGELFF.